The subject of this entry is one TCR beta chain. In the study's own analysis: Estimation of nucleated cell counts was performed using reference gene primer amplification. This table comes from immunoSEQ multiplex PCR, and its TCRdb copy is limited to in-frame clones, with some not included. Clone size and V and J calls were adopted from that table, with D and trimming inferred from the DNA. The repertoire has approximately 330,000 clones, around 87% of them found once; the top ten carry approximately 4%. These data belong to a study of blood T cell repertoires in COVID-19. Turning to the study itself: Sites across the United States, Italy and Spain contributed samples from acute and convalescent COVID-19. T cells, B-cell-depleted T cells, or PBMCs provided the cDNA or gDNA that served as material.

With V trimmed by 2 bases and J by 2 bases, 22 bases remained unmatched. This CDR3 has 22 amino acids. Germline V gene lookup returns CDR1 ENHRY and CDR2 SYGVKD. The sequence was collected from a woman aged 45 to 65 with active or convalescent COVID-19. J is TRBJ2-1 and V is TRBV10-3; 9 bases are a match to TRBD2. Source material: peripheral blood. CDR3 sequence (DNA): TGTGCCATCAGTGAGGGGGACCGGCGGGAGGGCCTTTCTCTTCTTGCCTACAATGAGCAGTTCTTC. Its translation: CAISEGDRREGLSLLAYNEQFF.